What follows is one T cell receptor (beta chain) and its context. This sample was taken from a study of technical replicates of blood from a few donors. This CDR3 has 17 residues. CDR1 is LNHNV and CDR2 is YYDKDF in the germline V gene (reference sequence). Trimming cost V 3 bases and J 8 bases; bases outside gene matches: 13. This table comes from immunoSEQ multiplex PCR, and its TCRdb copy is limited to in-frame clones, with some not included. This table has tens of thousands of clones, roughly 94% appearing once. The source is a human donor in good health. V is TRBV15 and J is TRBJ2-1; 10 bases align to TRBD2. Sequencing was carried out using T cells isolated from PBMCs. The CDR3 is CATSRNPPAGGHDEQFF. CDR3 nucleotide sequence: TGTGCCACCAGCAGGAACCCCCCAGCGGGAGGGCATGATGAGCAGTTCTTC.